This is a list of T cell receptor beta chains from one sample in a study of blood T cell repertoires in COVID-19. Profiled with immunoSEQ multiplex PCR; TCRdb holds only in-frame clones, not every one. The sample includes more than 150,000 clones, around 77% of them seen just once. Sequenced material: peripheral blood. These receptors were taken from a man in his fifties or sixties with active or convalescent COVID-19. Both conserved end residues are part of each CDR3. The order of the fields is J gene, D gene, clone size, V gene, CDR3 protein, CDR3 DNA. A D gene is named only where the DNA matches it firmly. Size tells how often a clone was seen (once, few, many) or the class of an expanded clone, and some rows leave it out.

TRBJ1-5,.,.,TRBV27,CASSLSRQDRNQPQHF,TGTGCCAGCAGTTTATCGAGACAGGACAGAAATCAGCCCCAGCATTTT
TRBJ2-7,TRBD1,once,TRBV5-6,CASSGRQGPTAEQYF,TGTGCCAGCAGCGGACGACAGGGGCCCACCGCCGAGCAGTACTTC
TRBJ2-2,TRBD2,few,TRBV9,CASSISGSSTGELFF,TGTGCCAGCAGCATTAGCGGGAGTAGTACCGGGGAGCTGTTTTTT
TRBJ1-5,TRBD1,.,TRBV19,CASSTDRAWEPQHF,TGTGCCAGTAGTACCGACAGGGCGTGGGAGCCCCAGCATTTT
TRBJ2-7,.,.,TRBV6-5,CASSYSINSYPYEQYF,TGTGCCAGCAGTTACTCGATTAACAGTTACCCCTACGAGCAGTACTTC
TRBJ2-2,.,.,TRBV29-1,CSASELGRSGELFF,TGCAGCGCCTCAGAACTGGGGAGATCCGGGGAGCTGTTTTTT
TRBJ1-3,.,once,TRBV5-5,CASSLRSGDNSGNTIYF,TGTGCCAGCAGCTTACGTTCCGGCGACAACTCTGGAAACACCATATATTTT
TRBJ2-7,TRBD2,.,TRBV19,CASRPGLADYEQYF,TGTGCCAGTCGACCGGGACTAGCGGACTACGAGCAGTACTTC
TRBJ1-1,TRBD1,.,TRBV7-6,CASSPGDDQLTGEAFF,TGTGCCAGCAGCCCAGGGGATGACCAATTGACAGGGGAAGCTTTCTTT
TRBJ2-1,TRBD1,.,TRBV19,CASSTLTGASSYNEQFF,TGTGCCAGTAGTACTCTGACAGGGGCGAGCTCCTACAATGAGCAGTTCTTC
TRBJ2-4,.,.,TRBV7-3,CASSLHGEAKNIQYF,TGTGCCAGCAGCTTACACGGAGAAGCCAAAAACATTCAGTACTTC
TRBJ2-5,TRBD2,.,TRBV5-1,CASSLLGSGSQETQYF,TGCGCCAGCAGCTTGTTGGGTAGCGGGAGCCAAGAGACCCAGTACTTC
TRBJ2-1,TRBD2,.,TRBV18,CASSRGASGKNEQFF,TGTGCCAGCTCAAGAGGCGCTAGCGGGAAGAATGAGCAGTTCTTC
TRBJ2-5,TRBD1,once,TRBV5-1,CASSGTGWQETQYF,TGCGCCAGCAGCGGGACAGGGTGGCAAGAGACCCAGTACTTC
TRBJ2-1,.,few,TRBV5-6,CASSGQGITGTSNRDEQFF,TGTGCCAGCAGCGGACAGGGGATAACCGGGACTAGTAATCGAGATGAGCAGTTCTTC